The T cell receptor (beta chain) described here comes from a study of blood T cell repertoires in COVID-19. CDR3 size: 15 residues. Per germline, CDR1 SGHVS and CDR2 FNYEAQ. V lost 1 base, J lost 5 bases, and 15 bases lay in between. Study processing details: For nucleated cells, counts were estimated from reference gene primer amplification. The assay was immunoSEQ multiplex PCR, and TCRdb's table has in-frame clones only and misses some. The V and J calls and clone size are taken from that table; D and trimming were inferred from the DNA. Of 100,000 or so clones listed, approximately 90% are singletons.

Sequenced material: peripheral blood. This sequence was found in a human donor with active COVID-19. The donor label of this sample is uncertain. The chain employs TRBV7-6 and TRBJ2-7, with D perhaps TRBD1 (6 bases). CDR3 nucleotide sequence: TGTGCCAGCAGCTTAGAGGTCAGGGGAATCAACGAGCAGTACTTC. Protein sequence: CASSLEVRGINEQYF.